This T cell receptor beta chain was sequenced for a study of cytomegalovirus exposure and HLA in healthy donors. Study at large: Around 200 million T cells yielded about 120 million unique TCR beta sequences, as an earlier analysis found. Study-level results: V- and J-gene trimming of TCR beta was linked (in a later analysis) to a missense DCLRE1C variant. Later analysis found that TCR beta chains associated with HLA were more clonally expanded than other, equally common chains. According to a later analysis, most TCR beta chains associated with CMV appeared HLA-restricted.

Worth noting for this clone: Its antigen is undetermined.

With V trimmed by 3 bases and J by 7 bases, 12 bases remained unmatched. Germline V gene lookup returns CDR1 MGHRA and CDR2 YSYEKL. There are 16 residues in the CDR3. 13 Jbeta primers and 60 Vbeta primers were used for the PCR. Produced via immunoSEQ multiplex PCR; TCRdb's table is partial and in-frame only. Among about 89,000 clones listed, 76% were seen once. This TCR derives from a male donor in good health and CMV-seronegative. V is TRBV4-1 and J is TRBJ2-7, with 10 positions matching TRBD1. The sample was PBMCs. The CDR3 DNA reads TGCGCCAGCAGCCATGGACCCGGGACAGGGGACGGGGAGCAGTACTTC. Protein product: CASSHGPGTGDGEQYF.